This T cell receptor (beta chain) was obtained from a study of breast tumors, draining lymph nodes, adjacent tissues. Each CDR3 protein gets one entry after TCRdb re-called the multiplex PCR reads with MiXCR. The data hold under 85,000 distinct CDR3 sequences, with under 25% observed a single time. Axillary draining lymph nodes of breast cancer patients supplied the node samples. Overall study findings and caveats: Tumors had less TCR diversity than lymph nodes, more than nontumor tissue. Luminal-like breast cancer showed significantly higher tumor–nontumor repertoire similarity than basal-like. Findings are consistent with lymph node origin and intratumoral expansion of most tumor T cells.

Germline CDR1 and CDR2: LGHNA and YNFKEQ. The CDR3 is 14 amino acids. Between the trimmed V and J ends, which lost 0 bases and 3 bases, there was a span of 9 bases. This clonotype was seen ten or more times. Its antigen is not identified. The clonotype comes from a female donor with breast cancer. Some clones in this sample may be carry-over from other donors' samples. Sequenced material: axillary lymph node tissue. The chain is built from TRBV4-2 and TRBJ2-7; D ambiguous. The CDR3 DNA is TGTGCCAGCAGCCAAGATAACTATAACTACGAGCAGTACTTC. Translating gives CASSQDNYNYEQYF.